This TCR beta chain is drawn from a study of monozygotic twins with inflammatory bowel disease. Germline CDR1 and CDR2: SGHRS and YFSETQ. The CDR3 extends over 17 amino acids. Study results and limitations: Different T cell subtypes could not be distinguished.

As concerns this clonotype: Its antigen remains unidentified.

Every TCR library used approximately 3,700 ng of total RNA. Template switching added UMIs carrying a 6-nucleotide sample barcode. TCRdb re-called the 5' RACE reads; every CDR3 protein appears as one record, without DNA. In total, the table holds some 450,000 distinct CDR3 sequences. The sample taken for sequencing was blood. This chain links TRBV5-1 with TRBJ2-1; the D call from TCRdb, TRBD2, cannot be confirmed without DNA. This receptor was identified in a human donor with ulcerative colitis or Crohn's disease, or a healthy co-twin of an affected twin (not recorded which). Here the CDR3 reads CASSPNVASGGRDEQFF.